This paragraph covers one T cell receptor (beta chain) sequence. In the study's own analysis: For nucleated cells, counts were estimated from reference gene primer amplification. Libraries were prepared by immunoSEQ multiplex PCR; TCRdb keeps only in-frame clonotypes and omits some of them. V and J calls and clone size follow that table, whereas D and trimming were derived from the DNA. The table records fewer than 65,000 clones, about 77% of them present only once. The sample originates from a study of blood T cell repertoires in COVID-19. As for the study in general: In each case, the material was cDNA or gDNA derived from T cells, B-cell-depleted T cells, or PBMCs.

The ends were cut back, 5 bases at V and 9 bases at J, with 22 bases in the middle. CDR1 is SNHLY and CDR2 is FYNNEI in the germline V gene. The CDR3 has 16 amino acids. The chain uses TRBV2 and TRBJ2-2; a possible D gene is TRBD2 (6 bases). The TCR was taken from a human donor in a cohort sampled during active COVID-19. The sequenced material came from peripheral blood. CDR3 loop: CASSNQAGLVVRELFF. CDR3 bases: TGTGCCAGCAGTAACCAGGCGGGGTTGGTGGTGCGGGAGCTGTTTTTT.